These 23 T cell receptor beta chains originate from one sample sequenced in a study of T cell responses to AZD1222 COVID-19 vaccine. Some clones are missing from TCRdb's copy, which holds only in-frame ones; the method was immunoSEQ multiplex PCR. Found here are 150,000 to 200,000 clones, around 92% of them singletons; the top ten hold approximately 1.2%. The starting material was peripheral blood, obtained 28 days after the second AZD1222 dose. The receptor set was obtained from an adult who received the AZD1222 COVID-19 vaccine.

The chain has TRBV14 and TRBJ2-7; 7 bases agree with TRBD1. V was pared by 5 bases and J by 1 base, with 8 bases of the junction left unmatched. Germline CDR1 and CDR2: SGHDN and FVKESK. The length of the CDR3 is 15 residues. The CDR3 protein is CASSDTGAGSYEQYF. CDR3 DNA sequence: TGTGCCAGCAGCGATACAGGGGCCGGATCCTACGAGCAGTACTTC.

The V call is TRBV19, the J call TRBJ1-1; D is ambiguous. Trimming shortened V by 3 bases and J by 4 bases, and 9 bases separated the two germline ends. The CDR3 totals 13 residues. From germline, CDR1 is LNHDA and CDR2 SQIVND (reference sequence). CDR3 coding DNA: TGTGCCAGTAGTATTCGGGCGGGCACTGAAGCTTTCTTT. This translates into CASSIRAGTEAFF.

The chain employs TRBV10-3 and TRBJ1-1, with D uncertain. Trimming took 7 bases from V and 1 from J, leaving 7 bases between them. This CDR3 has 12 amino acids. Germline V gene sequence: CDR1 ENHRY, CDR2 SYGVKD. CDR3 residues: CAIKGQNTEAFF. Written as DNA, the CDR3 is TGTGCCATCAAAGGGCAGAACACTGAAGCTTTCTTT.

The table lists this clone with a count of one. Written as DNA, the CDR3 is TGTGCCAGCGGCTTCAGTTTATCGGGCAACGGATTCAATCAGCCCCAGCATTTT. The encoded protein is CASGFSLSGNGFNQPQHF. J is TRBJ1-5 and V is TRBV27; no definite D call. Trimming took 8 bases from V and 3 from J, leaving 26 bases between them. CDR1 is MNHEY, CDR2 SMNVEV, per germline (reference sequence). The CDR3 consists of 18 residues.

The V and J genes are TRBV7-8 and TRBJ1-1; 7 nucleotides align to TRBD1. The junction had 13 bases not matched to a gene; V was cut back by 5 bases and J by 4 bases. CDR3 length equals 16 residues. Per germline, CDR1 SGHVS and CDR2 FQNEAQ. CDR3 protein: CASSPFPRGETTEAFF. As DNA, the CDR3 is TGTGCCAGCAGCCCCTTTCCCAGGGGGGAGACCACTGAAGCTTTCTTT.

The chain couples TRBV14 to TRBJ1-2; the D gene is possibly TRBD1 (6 bases). Looked up from germline, CDR1 is SGHDN and CDR2 is FVKESK. V lost 3 bases, J lost 4 bases, and 27 bases lay in between. The CDR3 spans 19 residues. CDR3 DNA sequence: TGTGCCAGCAGCCACACGAGGGGAACAGGGCCGCTTGTGGGCTATGGCTACACCTTC. Residues: CASSHTRGTGPLVGYGYTF.

This clone was counted a few times. This CDR3 is CASSPGEGPYEQYF. The CDR3 DNA is TGTGCCAGCTCACCAGGGGAGGGACCTTACGAGCAGTACTTC. This chain connects TRBV18 to TRBJ2-7; 7 nucleotides align to TRBD2. Unmatched junction bases numbered 5, after V lost 2 bases and J lost 4 bases. This CDR3 has 14 residues. CDR1 and CDR2 (germline): KGHSH, LQKENI.

Notes on this clone: In the same sample, other DNA sequences code for this CDR3. The chain has TRBV5-1 and TRBJ1-1, with TRBD1 identical over 8 bases. The germline V gene encodes CDR1 SGHRS and CDR2 YFSETQ. Trimming cost V 4 bases and J 1 base; bases outside gene matches: 3. This CDR3 is built from 14 residues. CDR3 protein: CASSPGTGNTEAFF. CDR3 sequence (DNA): TGCGCCAGCAGCCCCGGGACAGGGAACACTGAAGCTTTCTTT.

The chain has TRBV7-9 and TRBJ1-1; D remains unclear. Between the trimmed V and J ends, which lost 5 bases and 6 bases, there was a span of 10 bases. CDR1 is SEHNR and CDR2 is FQNEAQ in the germline V gene (reference sequence). The CDR3 is made up of 12 amino acids. The CDR3 region has the DNA TGTGCCAGCAGCCACCAAGGTTCTGAAGCTTTCTTT. Protein product: CASSHQGSEAFF.

This clone was detected once. The genes are TRBV4-1 and TRBJ1-6, with D possibly matching TRBD1 (6 bases). The V end was cut by 0 bases, the J end by 15 bases, with 27 bases between. CDR1 and CDR2 from the germline V gene are MGHRA and YSYEKL. The CDR3 contains 18 residues. The CDR3 sequence is CASSQEGGRARILDLLHF. The CDR3 nucleotides read TGCGCCAGCAGCCAAGAAGGGGGACGGGCCCGGATTTTGGATCTCCTCCACTTT.

J is TRBJ1-4 and V is TRBV3-1 (or the pseudogene TRBV3-2); D is unresolved. This CDR3 comprises 17 residues. CDR1 is LGHDT and CDR2 is YNNKEL in the germline V gene (reference sequence). V lost 6 bases and J 2 bases, leaving 19 bases between the germline ends. The CDR3 here is CASSPHPPLGTNEKLFF. CDR3 nucleotides: TGTGCCAGCAGTCCACATCCCCCATTGGGGACTAATGAAAAACTGTTTTTT.

The chain couples TRBV27 to TRBJ2-1, with 8 bases fitting TRBD1. The CDR3 extends over 16 amino acids. Germline-derived CDR1 and CDR2 are MNHEY and SMNVEV (reference sequence). The ends lost 5 bases at V and 8 bases at J; junction bases unmatched: 14. CDR3 DNA: TGTGCCAGCAGTCCGGCGGGACAGGCTTTTGTCGATGAGCAGTTCTTC. Its translation: CASSPAGQAFVDEQFF.

The rearrangement joins TRBV3-1 (or the pseudogene TRBV3-2) to TRBJ2-2; 13 positions agree with TRBD2. The V segment lost 5 bases and the J segment 7 bases; nucleotides outside the gene matches: 7. The CDR3 length is 16 residues. The germline gives CDR1 LGHDT, CDR2 YNNKEL (reference sequence). The CDR3 DNA reads TGTGCCAGCAGCAAAAGGACTAGCGGGGGTGACGGGGAGCTGTTTTTT. This translates into CASSKRTSGGDGELFF.

This chain connects TRBV4-1 to TRBJ1-2, with 7 bases matching TRBD1. The CDR3 loop spans 15 amino acids. V lost 3 bases and J lost 4; bases outside the gene matches: 8. Germline CDR1 is MGHRA and CDR2 is YSYEKL. CDR3 residues: CASSQAQGYAYGYTF. CDR3 coding DNA: TGCGCCAGCAGCCAGGCACAGGGGTATGCCTATGGCTACACCTTC.

The rearrangement joins TRBV5-6 to TRBJ1-2; D is unresolved. V dropped 1 base and J dropped 7 bases, with 11 bases sitting between them. Germline V gene sequence: CDR1 SGHDT, CDR2 YYEEEE. The CDR3 consists of 13 residues. CDR3 protein: CASSLPPRFGYTF. DNA for the CDR3: TGTGCCAGCAGCTTGCCCCCCCGATTTGGCTACACCTTC. Drawing the rest from reference TRBV5-6 and TRBJ1-2, the complete variable domain is DAGVTQSPTHLIKTRGQQVTLRCSPKSGHDTVSWYQQALGQGPQFIFQYYEEEERQRGNFPDRFSGHQFPNYSSELNVNALLLGDSALYLCASSLPPRFGYTFGSGTRLTVV.

This clone was recorded only once. The gene calls are TRBV6-6 and TRBJ2-3; D possibly corresponds to TRBD1 (5 bases). The CDR3 consists of 15 residues. The V and J ends lost 2 bases and 5 bases respectively, with 14 bases between them. The germline V gene has CDR1 MNHNY and CDR2 SVGAGI (reference sequence). The CDR3 DNA sequence: TGTGCCAGCAGTTACCCAGGCAGGGCCCGAGATACGCAGTATTTT. Protein sequence: CASSYPGRARDTQYF.

The chain recombines TRBV7-9 with TRBJ2-2; D remains unclear. Trimming cost V 5 bases and J 6 bases, with 10 bases left between them. Germline V lookup: CDR1 SEHNR, CDR2 FQNEAQ (reference sequence). The CDR3 runs to 13 residues. CDR3: CASSPFYPGELFF. CDR3 in DNA: TGTGCCAGCAGCCCCTTCTACCCCGGGGAGCTGTTTTTT.

With regard to this clone: The sample carries other DNA sequences with the same CDR3. V and J are TRBV28 and TRBJ1-2; D remains ambiguous. The CDR3 runs 13 residues. Trimming shortened V by 2 bases and J by 2 bases, and 6 bases separated the two germline ends. Germline V CDR1 and CDR2: MDHEN, SYDVKM. Here the CDR3 reads CASSLTGNYGYTF. The CDR3 DNA is TGTGCCAGCAGTTTAACCGGGAACTATGGCTACACCTTC.

The rearrangement joins TRBV4-1 to TRBJ2-7; TRBD1 matches at 10 bases. Germline loops: CDR1 MGHRA, CDR2 YSYEKL. The V and J ends lost 4 bases and 2 bases, in that order; junction bases with no gene match: 5. This CDR3 region has 15 residues. CDR3 coding DNA: TGCGCCAGCAGCCGAGGGACAGGGGACACCTACGAGCAGTACTTC. It translates to CASSRGTGDTYEQYF.

The chain employs TRBV5-1 and TRBJ1-1; maybe TRBD1 (5 bases). The CDR3 is 12 residues long. Trimming stripped 0 bases from V and 11 bases from J, with 11 bases between. Germline CDR1 reads SGHRS; CDR2 reads YFSETQ. The CDR3 loop is CASSLAWGEAFF. The CDR3 DNA follows: TGCGCCAGCAGCTTGGCCTGGGGGGAGGCTTTCTTT.

V gene TRBV20-1 combines with J gene TRBJ1-2, with a possible D match to TRBD1 (5 bases). V was shortened by 3 bases and J by 6 bases, with 14 bases between the two germline ends. The CDR3 covers 13 residues. Germline-derived CDR1 and CDR2 are DFQATT and SNEGSKA (reference sequence). CDR3 sequence: CSASKVGENGYTF. Written as DNA, the CDR3 is TGCAGTGCTAGTAAAGTAGGGGAGAATGGCTACACCTTC.

The sample holds one count of this clone. The gene calls are TRBV3-1 (or the pseudogene TRBV3-2) and TRBJ2-5; D perhaps matches TRBD2 (6 bases). Germline V gives CDR1 LGHDT, CDR2 YNNKEL (reference sequence). This CDR3 is 12 amino acids long. V dropped 2 bases and J dropped 5 bases, with 6 bases sitting between them. CDR3 region: CASSQSGETQYF. CDR3 DNA: TGTGCCAGCAGCCAAAGCGGGGAGACCCAGTACTTC.

J is TRBJ2-1 and V is TRBV20-1; TRBD2 matches 10 bases. The V gene end was trimmed by 3 bases and the J gene end by 8 bases; junction bases not matched to a gene: 10. Germline CDR1 reads DFQATT; CDR2 reads SNEGSKA (reference sequence). This CDR3 has 15 residues. The CDR3 bases are TGCAGTGCTAGTCACAGCGGGAGGGCCGCAGATGAGCAGTTCTTC. As protein: CSASHSGRAADEQFF.